This paragraph covers one TCR beta chain sequence. Its specificity is not known. The sample belongs to a study of blood T cells in healthy people across ages. The study's findings and limits: CMV status of donors was unknown, possibly confounding expanded clonotype changes. As naive T cell percentage varied, TCR beta diversity correlated strongly with it.

All donors came from Russia, were Caucasian and healthy, and spanned ages about 6 to 100. Per-sample PBMC isolation yielded at least 6.5 million cells. Sample-barcoded 5' priming and a J-beta primer mix drove a second PCR of about 6 to 12 cycles. TCRdb itself ran the 5' RACE reads through MiXCR, one entry per CDR3 protein. Of 550,000 to 600,000 distinct CDR3 sequences in the sample, 40% to 55% were seen once. The specimen sequenced was blood. This receptor was obtained from a man of 80 years or more in good health.

The CDR3 here is CSAREGSATGYTF. Written as DNA, the CDR3 is TGCAGTGCTAGAGAGGGATCGGCTACCGGCTACACCTTC. This chain uses TRBV20-1 with TRBJ1-2, with no clear D. Germline V CDR1 and CDR2: DFQATT, SNEGSKA (reference sequence). This CDR3 has 13 amino acids. Trimming took off 0 bases at V and 8 bases at J, with 13 bases between the two ends.